The 30 T cell receptor beta chains below come from one sample, sequenced in a study of cytotoxic CD8 clonotypes in ibrutinib-treated CLL. The data were produced by immunoSEQ multiplex PCR, yet TCRdb's version contains in-frame clones alone and is incomplete. The sample yields about 140,000 clones, 70% to 80% seen once. The material was PBMCs, obtained after 12 months of ibrutinib treatment. The receptors derive from a human donor with chronic lymphocytic leukemia.

The J gene is TRBJ2-1, the V gene TRBV9; D is undetermined. CDR3 size: 15 residues. Trimming stripped 1 base from V and 7 bases from J, with 15 bases between. Germline lookup yields CDR1 SGDLS and CDR2 YYNGEE. The CDR3 loop reads CASSVSSTLLNEQFF. The CDR3 region has the DNA TGTGCCAGCAGCGTAAGCAGCACCCTTTTGAATGAGCAGTTCTTC. The complete variable domain, with remaining parts taken from reference TRBV9 and TRBJ2-1, reads DSGVTQTPKHLITATGQRVTLRCSPRSGDLSVYWYQQSLDQGLQFLIQYYNGEERAKGNILERFSAQQFPDLHSELNLSSLELGDSALYFCASSVSSTLLNEQFFGPGTRLTVL.

The rearrangement links TRBV5-6 to TRBJ1-2, with 9 positions matching TRBD1. V shed 4 bases and J 6 bases; nucleotides not matched to a gene: 7. CDR1 SGHDT and CDR2 YYEEEE come from the germline V gene. The CDR3 is 14 amino acids. DNA for the CDR3: TGTGCCAGCAGCCCTCGAACAGGGGGCAATGGCTACACCTTC. Translation: CASSPRTGGNGYTF. Using reference TRBV5-6 and TRBJ1-2 for the parts outside the CDR3, the full variable domain is DAGVTQSPTHLIKTRGQQVTLRCSPKSGHDTVSWYQQALGQGPQFIFQYYEEEERQRGNFPDRFSGHQFPNYSSELNVNALLLGDSALYLCASSPRTGGNGYTFGSGTRLTVV.

This clone was seen a handful of times. The rearrangement joins TRBV6-5 to TRBJ1-2, with 7 bases identical to TRBD1. The CDR3 has 15 amino acids. In germline, CDR1 is MNHEY, CDR2 SVGAGI. J was trimmed by 4 bases and V by 0 bases; bases with no gene match: 5. The CDR3 sequence is CASSYSVGQSYGYTF. The CDR3 nucleotides are TGTGCCAGCAGTTACTCGGTGGGACAGTCCTATGGCTACACCTTC.

This clone was observed at least ten times. Other nucleotide sequences from this sample produce the same CDR3. The V and J genes are TRBV23-1 and TRBJ1-1; possibly TRBD1 for D (5 bases). TRBV23-1 is filed as an ORF, its function uncertain. V lost 4 bases and J 11 bases, leaving 20 bases between the germline ends. This CDR3 has 14 residues. The DNA of the CDR3 is TGCGCCAGCAGTCGTGGGACGGGTTCGGCGGAGGCTTTCTTT. This codes for CASSRGTGSAEAFF.

The chain employs TRBV9 and TRBJ2-3; D is undetermined. The germline V and J ends were trimmed by 4 bases and 2 bases, with 11 bases remaining between them. Germline V CDR1 and CDR2: SGDLS, YYNGEE. The CDR3 contains 14 residues. CDR3 amino acids: CASSLRMHTDTQYF. DNA for the CDR3: TGTGCCAGCAGCCTCCGGATGCACACAGATACGCAGTATTTT.

The chain has TRBV4-2 and TRBJ2-1; 11 nucleotides line up with TRBD2. The CDR3 loop spans 16 amino acids. The germline V gene has CDR1 LGHNA and CDR2 YNFKEQ. V trimming: 5 bases; J trimming: 3 bases; junction bases outside the gene matches: 6. The CDR3 region has the DNA TGTGCCAGCAGCTATAGCGGGGGGGTCCTCTACAATGAGCAGTTCTTC. The encoded protein is CASSYSGGVLYNEQFF.

This chain uses TRBV7-9 with TRBJ2-5; D is tentatively TRBD1 or TRBD2 (5 bases each). The CDR3 is 15 amino acids. V was shortened by 1 base and J by 3 bases, with 12 bases between the two germline ends. CDR1 and CDR2 (germline): SEHNR, FQNEAQ (reference sequence). The CDR3 region has the DNA TGTGCCAGCAGCTTAGGAGGGGTAGTCAAAGAGACCCAGTACTTC. Its protein product is CASSLGGVVKETQYF.

The genes are TRBV5-8 and TRBJ2-7, with unresolved D. Germline CDR1 and CDR2: SGHTS and YDEGEE. The CDR3 runs to 15 residues. V gave up 3 bases and J gave up 2 bases, with 15 bases separating them. The CDR3 coding sequence is TGTGCCAGCAGCTCCCGGCAGTGGCCGGCCTACGAGCAGTACTTC. Translated, it gives CASSSRQWPAYEQYF.

V is TRBV5-6 and J is TRBJ1-3; D gene unclear. This CDR3 spans 15 amino acids. V was cut by 2 bases and J by 4 bases, with 13 bases left in between. Germline V gene data show CDR1 as SGHDT and CDR2 as YYEEEE. This CDR3 is CASSFGQMRGNTIYF. Here the CDR3 DNA reads TGTGCCAGCAGCTTCGGTCAAATGCGAGGAAACACCATATATTTT.

The chain is built from TRBV5-1 and TRBJ2-5, with D possibly TRBD1 on 5 matching bases. V lost 4 bases, J lost 1 base, and 8 bases lay in between. Germline values: CDR1 SGHRS, CDR2 YFSETQ. This CDR3 has 13 residues. The CDR3 here is CASSPDSQETQYF. The CDR3 DNA follows: TGCGCCAGCAGCCCCGACAGCCAAGAGACCCAGTACTTC. Full variable domain (remainder filled in from reference TRBV5-1 and TRBJ2-5): KAGVTQTPRYLIKTRGQQVTLSCSPISGHRSVSWYQQTPGQGLQFLFEYFSETQRNKGNFPGRFSGRQFSNSRSEMNVSTLELGDSALYLCASSPDSQETQYFGPGTRLLVL.

As DNA, the CDR3 is TGTGCCAGCTCGGGACAGGGAGAACCCTATGGCTACACCTTC. This encodes CASSGQGEPYGYTF. The chain recombines TRBV25-1 with TRBJ1-2, with 9 bases matching TRBD1. After removal of 8 bases from V and 4 bases from J, the junction contained 8 bases not matched to a gene. Germline V gene lookup returns CDR1 MGHDK and CDR2 SYGVNS. The CDR3 sequence is 14 residues long.

This chain joins TRBV23-1 and TRBJ2-7; 7 bases are a match to TRBD2. TRBV23-1 is sorted into the ORF group, with uncertain function. Unmatched junction bases numbered 9, after V lost 7 bases and J lost 3 bases. CDR3 length: 14 amino acids. The CDR3 nucleotides are TGCGCCAGCACCCTCCTGCGGGGGAACTACGAGCAGTACTTC. It specifies CASTLLRGNYEQYF.

The genes are TRBV7-2 and TRBJ2-3; D is undetermined. This CDR3 comprises 15 residues. In germline, CDR1 is SGHTA, CDR2 FQGNSA. With 5 bases removed from V and 2 bases from J, the gap between germline ends came to 14 bases. The CDR3, as DNA: TGTGCCAGCAGCCCCCTAGGCGGTTTCACAGATACGCAGTATTTT. As protein: CASSPLGGFTDTQYF.

This clone was found once. The CDR3 DNA sequence: TGTGCCAGCAGCCAAGTCGGCAGGGCTGGCTACGAGCAGTACTTC. It encodes CASSQVGRAGYEQYF. The chain recombines TRBV14 with TRBJ2-7; D is perhaps TRBD1 (5 bases). The CDR3 has 15 residues. Germline V gives CDR1 SGHDN, CDR2 FVKESK. The germline V and J ends were trimmed by 1 base and 3 bases, with 13 bases remaining between them.

This clone was counted a few times. V is TRBV5-1 and J is TRBJ2-7; D might be TRBD2 (6 bases). There are 14 residues in the CDR3. The germline V gene encodes CDR1 SGHRS and CDR2 YFSETQ. V was shortened by 4 bases and J by 2 bases, with 13 bases between the two germline ends. This CDR3 reads CASSTGGTPYEQYF. The CDR3 nucleotides read TGCGCCAGCAGCACCGGGGGTACTCCCTACGAGCAGTACTTC.

This chain connects TRBV7-3 to TRBJ2-3, with 11 positions matching TRBD2. The junction had 6 bases not matched to a gene; V was cut back by 4 bases and J by 3 bases. CDR1 is SGHTA, CDR2 FQGTGA, per germline. The CDR3 has 16 amino acids. CDR3 bases: TGTGCCAGCAGCTCAACTAGCGGGAGTTTAACAGATACGCAGTATTTT. It encodes CASSSTSGSLTDTQYF.

This clone was picked up a small number of times. For the CDR3, the DNA is TGTGCCAGCAGCGATACTTCATGGGGGACAGGGGGAAGGTACGAGCAGTACTTC. Its translation is CASSDTSWGTGGRYEQYF. This chain connects TRBV21-1 to TRBJ2-7; the listed D gene, TRBD1, was not tested against the DNA. TRBV21-1 is noted as a pseudogene. There are 18 residues in the CDR3.

V is TRBV19 and J is TRBJ1-1, with 7 bases lining up with TRBD1. J was trimmed by 0 bases and V by 6 bases; bases with no gene match: 13. CDR3 length: 17 amino acids. Germline loops: CDR1 LNHDA, CDR2 SQIVND (reference sequence). The CDR3: CASSRGQNGFMNTEAFF. The CDR3 DNA is TGTGCCAGTAGCAGGGGACAGAACGGGTTCATGAACACTGAAGCTTTCTTT. Combining the CDR3 with reference TRBV19 and TRBJ1-1 gives the whole variable domain DGGITQSPKYLFRKEGQNVTLSCEQNLNHDAMYWYRQDPGQGLRLIYYSQIVNDFQKGDIAEGYSVSREKKESFPLTVTSAQKNPTAFYLCASSRGQNGFMNTEAFFGQGTRLTVV.

Regarding this clone: This CDR3 is also generated by other DNA sequences in the sample. The gene calls are TRBV20-1 and TRBJ2-2, with D hard to call. V lost 3 bases and J lost 6, with 5 bases in between. Germline-derived CDR1 and CDR2 are DFQATT and SNEGSKA (reference sequence). The CDR3 consists of 11 residues. In nucleotides, the CDR3 is TGCAGTGCTAGTAGGGCCGGGGAGCTGTTTTTT. Protein sequence: CSASRAGELFF.

This clone was seen a handful of times. The V gene is TRBV30, the J gene TRBJ1-5, with 7 bases identical to TRBD1. CDR1 is GTSNPN, CDR2 SVGIG, per germline (reference sequence). V was pared by 2 bases and J by 9 bases, with 19 bases of the junction left unmatched. CDR3 length equals 17 residues. This CDR3 is CAWSPPGDSWNQRPQHF. The DNA of the CDR3 is TGTGCCTGGAGTCCCCCCGGGGACAGTTGGAATCAAAGGCCCCAGCATTTT.

This sequence joins TRBV4-3 and TRBJ2-2, with a weak D call TRBD1 (6 bases). CDR3 length equals 12 residues. The germline V gene encodes CDR1 LGHNA and CDR2 YSLEER. V shed 4 bases and J shed 8 bases, with 8 bases lying between them. CDR3 DNA: TGCGCCAGCAGCCCAACAGGGGGGGAGCTGTTTTTT. Its translation: CASSPTGGELFF.

This clone occurred a few times. V is TRBV18 and J is TRBJ1-3; D gene uncertain. The V gene's germline CDR1 is KGHSH and CDR2 LQKENI. V lost 3 bases, J lost 8 bases, and 11 bases lay in between. The CDR3 has 13 residues. Here the CDR3 DNA reads TGTGCCAGCTCACCCTTCCGAAGGGACACCATATATTTT. This encodes CASSPFRRDTIYF.

The chain combines TRBV7-3 with TRBJ2-3, with TRBD2 identical over 8 bases. The V gene end was trimmed by 3 bases and the J gene end by 4 bases; junction bases not matched to a gene: 6. The germline V gene has CDR1 SGHTA and CDR2 FQGTGA. This CDR3 has 15 residues. The CDR3 is CASSFGTSGADTQYF. In DNA, the CDR3 is TGTGCCAGCAGCTTCGGGACTAGTGGGGCAGATACGCAGTATTTT.

This chain links TRBV6-5 with TRBJ1-1; D is uncertain. The CDR3 totals 14 residues. CDR1 is MNHEY, CDR2 SVGAGI, per germline. V was shortened by 0 bases and J by 5 bases, with 10 bases between the two germline ends. The CDR3 sequence is CASSYSGKGTEAFF. Written as DNA, the CDR3 is TGTGCCAGCAGTTACTCAGGGAAAGGTACTGAAGCTTTCTTT.

V and J are TRBV28 and TRBJ1-5; D gene uncertain. CDR1 and CDR2 from the germline V gene are MDHEN and SYDVKM. V lost 5 bases and J 8 bases, leaving 4 bases between the germline ends. This CDR3 region has 10 residues. DNA of the CDR3: TGTGCCAGCAGTCAGGAGCCCCAGCATTTT. Translation gives CASSQEPQHF.

The V gene is TRBV23-1, the J gene TRBJ2-1, with TRBD1 matching 9 bases. TRBV23-1 is an open reading frame whose function is uncertain. The CDR3 is made up of 16 amino acids. The junction had 12 bases not matched to a gene; V was cut back by 3 bases and J by 9 bases. CDR3 sequence: CASSQARDREYSEQFF. Written as DNA, the CDR3 is TGCGCCAGCAGTCAGGCCCGGGACAGGGAATATAGTGAGCAGTTCTTC.

The chain joins TRBV7-2 to TRBJ1-5; no definite D call. Germline V gene sequence: CDR1 SGHTA, CDR2 FQGNSA. V lost 6 bases and J lost 4, with 7 bases in between. This CDR3 comprises 12 residues. The CDR3 protein is CASRRENQPQHF. The CDR3 coding sequence is TGTGCCAGCAGAAGAGAGAATCAGCCCCAGCATTTT.

The chain is built from TRBV28 and TRBJ1-3; D is possibly TRBD1 (5 bases). Trimming left V 4 bases short and J 0 bases short, with 10 bases between. The CDR3 length is 15 residues. Germline CDR1 is MDHEN and CDR2 is SYDVKM. In nucleotides, the CDR3 is TGTGCCAGCAGTTCGGGACTCTACTCTGGAAACACCATATATTTT. Its translation is CASSSGLYSGNTIYF. Together with reference TRBV28 and TRBJ1-3, the CDR3 gives the full variable domain: DVKVTQSSRYLVKRTGEKVFLECVQDMDHENMFWYRQDPGLGLRLIYFSYDVKMKEKGDIPEGYSVSREKKERFSLILESASTNQTSMYLCASSSGLYSGNTIYFGEGSWLTVV.

This clone was observed a handful of times. The chain has TRBV7-9 and TRBJ1-1; 7 bases map to TRBD1. The CDR3 covers 14 residues. J gave up 7 bases and V 8 bases, and 13 bases lay outside the gene matches. CDR1 is SEHNR and CDR2 is FQNEAQ in the germline V gene (reference sequence). The CDR3 DNA follows: TGTGCCAGCGAATTCGGGAGGGGGCAAGGTGAAGCTTTCTTT. This gives the protein CASEFGRGQGEAFF.

This clone was counted only a few times. The genes are TRBV19 and TRBJ2-7; D is unresolved. V lost 3 bases to trimming and J lost 3 bases, with 9 bases between them. The CDR3 is made up of 13 amino acids. Germline assignment: CDR1 LNHDA and CDR2 SQIVND (reference sequence). CDR3 protein: CASSMDGLYEQYF. In DNA, the CDR3 is TGTGCCAGTAGTATGGACGGCCTCTACGAGCAGTACTTC.